This paragraph covers one TCR beta chain sequence. The antigen remains undetermined. Sequencing used cDNA as its template, made by extracting RNA and reverse transcribing it. Clones were sequenced by immunoSEQ multiplex PCR, and TCRdb holds only the in-frame ones, with some missing. The table has some 100,000 clones, roughly 66% seen once; the top ten hold 2.8%. The CDR3 contains 15 residues. Trimming took 4 bases from V and 2 from J; bases not matched to a gene: 5. CDR1 and CDR2 (germline): MNHEY, SVGAGI. Cell sorting was applied to PBMCs, and CD4+ and CD8+ T cells were collected. The record originates from a study of CD8+ T cells in alopecia areata. Study-wide points: Affected lesional scalp, above all in alopecia totalis/universalis, was more clonal than normal scalp. Scalp samples also yield sequences of resident alphabeta T cells from normal skin. TCR sharing was clearer in mice than between patients, perhaps partly owing to patient HLA diversity.

The TCR comes from a human donor in good health. Sequencing used CD4+ T cells sorted from blood. The chain recombines TRBV6-5 with TRBJ2-7; 10 positions match TRBD1. CDR3 loop: CASSSRDRGPYEQYF. The CDR3 DNA follows: TGTGCCAGCAGTTCCCGGGACAGGGGTCCCTACGAGCAGTACTTC.